This T cell receptor (beta chain) emerged from a study of vaccination effects on CD4 cells after COVID-19 (dated by TCRdb to 2021 to 2024). Notes on the research overall: Across the study, the median time from the second dose to post-vaccine sampling was 72 days (range 14 to 241). In both COVID-19 convalescent patients and infection-naive vaccine recipients, the study compared SARS-CoV-2 spike-specific CD4+ TCR repertoires from before mRNA vaccination with those from after it. Altogether, approximately 10 COVID-19 convalescent patients and a handful of SARS-CoV-2-naive healthy vaccine recipients made up the full study. Cultures from other donors in the study were sequenced with the Oncomine TCR Beta short-read assay on an Illumina iSeq 100. Results the study describes overall, beyond this receptor: Limitations of the study were the small number of convalescent patients and the absence of early post-infection timepoints. Clones induced by infection and clones induced by vaccination both contracted markedly at late timepoints after vaccination, which fits with T cell responses waning over time. Among healthy vaccine recipients, nearly all vaccine-induced clones were SARS-CoV-2 mono-reactive, and just 1 of 255 was cross-reactive with common cold coronaviruses.

The germline V gene encodes CDR1 SNHLY and CDR2 FYNNEI. Here V drops 6 bases and J drops 4 bases, and the junction holds 8 bases not matched to any gene. From the cysteine up to the phenylalanine, the CDR3 has a length of 14 residues. The CDR3 DNA has 42 bases and is translated from base 1. In the ViraFEST assay, PBMC were stimulated with viral peptide pools, and TCR sequencing was then used to find antigen-specific CD4+ T cell clonotypes based on their expansion. After around 11 days of culture, CD4+ T cells were isolated with the EasySep CD4+ T cell isolation kit. Each participant got two doses of an mRNA SARS-CoV-2 vaccine, either BNT162b2 or mRNA-1273. Healthy vaccine recipients had no prior SARS-CoV-2 infection, confirmed by negative nucleocapsid antibodies before and after vaccination. Roughly 1.9 million PBMC per well were cultured with about 9 ug/ml peptides in IMDM containing around 4.6% human AB serum, around 10 IU/ml IL-2 and gentamicin. On days 3 and 7, half of the culture medium was replaced with fresh IL-2-containing medium. Each peptide stimulation condition was cultured in triplicate wells unless otherwise noted. Using Ficoll-Paque Plus gradient centrifugation, PBMC were separated from whole blood and then either used fresh or cryopreserved at -140C. Overlapping peptide pools spanned the spike proteins of SARS-CoV-2 and the common cold coronaviruses HCoV-NL63, HCoV-OC43 and HCoV-229E. The QIAamp micro DNA kit was used to extract genomic DNA from the cultured CD4+ T cells.

Receptors were amplified or captured by the immunoSEQ multiplex PCR assay. TCR beta CDR3 sequencing was performed on DNA from the cultured, isolated CD4+ T cells. As for the original processing: Non-productive TCR sequences were discarded, and reads were trimmed to the CDR3 region, with only CDR3s of 7 or more amino acids retained. The MANAFEST web app was used to identify antigen-specific clonotypes by comparing expansion in peptide wells with expansion in reference cultures. To count as positive, a clone had to show expansion at FDR<0.05 compared with the reference and with all other wells, an odds ratio above 5, and a frequency above 0.1% in two replicate wells. Clonotypes significantly expanded in SARS-CoV-2 spike wells and in at least one common cold coronavirus spike condition were defined as cross-reactive. CDR3 similarity was assessed by Levenshtein distance using the stringdist R package, and unrooted trees were constructed with ape in R 3.6.1. TCRdb retrieved this table from immuneACCESS and kept in-frame rearrangements only. Not all clones are present; in checked studies, unresolved V genes account for under half, and no reason is known for the remainder. For V, J and clone size, that table is used; D and trimming come from the DNA. The sample profile shows approximately 30,000 clones; approximately 69% of them were found once. The ten largest clones capture 7.5% to 9.5% of the sample.

Notes on this clone: Its antigen is currently not known. No clone much larger than this one lies a single base away; base qualities are absent.

The specimen comprised CD4+ T cells from PBMCs cultured with SARS-CoV-2 spike peptides, sampled after COVID-19 vaccination. The intended sense of this specimen's cell subset or site label: SARS-CoV-2 spike overlapping peptide pool stimulation. This chain joins TRBV2 to TRBJ1-1; TRBD1 lines up with 7 middle nucleotides. The receptor comes from a human donor who received a COVID-19 vaccine. Read as DNA, the sequence is TGTGCCAGCAGACAACAACAGGGGAGCACTGAAGCTTTCTTT. This sequence encodes CASRQQQGSTEAFF.